This T cell receptor (beta chain) was retrieved from a study of response to subunit inactivated influenza vaccine (dated by TCRdb to between 2018 and 2020). In the study overall: Deep quantitative T cell receptor repertoire profiling was used in the study to track responses to a trivalent subunit inactivated influenza vaccine. What the authors observed across the whole study: The authors proposed that each seasonal influenza vaccination may bring in only a limited number of new T cells.

The library came from RT-PCR. The reads were generated on an Illumina HiSeq 2500. The public reads were reprocessed in TCRdb via fastp at Q25 and MiXCR, keeping in-frame beta chains. CDR3 protein sequences are deduplicated, and each keeps its most common genes and DNA. This sample is represented by about 520,000 distinct CDR3 sequences; around 25% of them were singletons. Jointly, the top ten make up approximately 1.9% of the sample. Trimming costs V 6 bases and J 5 bases, and their ends lie 6 bases apart. CDR1 DFQATT and CDR2 SNEGSKA were looked up in the germline V gene (reference sequence). The CDR3, from cysteine to phenylalanine, totals 10 residues. The DNA shown is the 30-base CDR3, in frame from base 1. To note about this clonotype: It lacks a known antigen. Qualities for individual bases were not recorded, and no much larger clone is one base off.

This sample comprised CD4+ T cells sorted from PBMCs, obtained around 5 days after vaccination. The chain uses TRBV20-1 and TRBJ2-3, with the D gene too uncertain to name. This TCR came from a man aged 45-60 years who received an inactivated influenza vaccine. Donor details come from another sample of the same person, matched by shared clones. In nucleotide form, the sequence is TGCAGTGCCCCATTAGATACGCAGTATTTT. Translated, this gives CSAPLDTQYF.